This T cell receptor (beta chain) was profiled in a study of PD-1 blockade in classical Hodgkin lymphoma. Here immunoSEQ multiplex PCR was the method, and the copy in TCRdb shows in-frame clones only, minus some. The sample holds around 13,000 clones, about 80% seen once. Trimming took off 3 bases at V and 9 bases at J, with 9 bases between the two ends. The germline V gene has CDR1 LGHNA and CDR2 YSLEER. The length of the CDR3 is 12 residues. Relapses following autologous stem cell transplantation were seen in all patients, with brentuximab vedotin exposure varying. This TCR was sampled from a human donor with classical Hodgkin lymphoma. Specimen: peripheral blood mononuclear cells (PBMCs), collected at baseline. The chain is built from TRBV4-3 and TRBJ1-3; D gene uncertain. The CDR3 bases are TGCGCCAGCAGCCAGGGGTGGGGCACCATATATTTT. Protein sequence: CASSQGWGTIYF.